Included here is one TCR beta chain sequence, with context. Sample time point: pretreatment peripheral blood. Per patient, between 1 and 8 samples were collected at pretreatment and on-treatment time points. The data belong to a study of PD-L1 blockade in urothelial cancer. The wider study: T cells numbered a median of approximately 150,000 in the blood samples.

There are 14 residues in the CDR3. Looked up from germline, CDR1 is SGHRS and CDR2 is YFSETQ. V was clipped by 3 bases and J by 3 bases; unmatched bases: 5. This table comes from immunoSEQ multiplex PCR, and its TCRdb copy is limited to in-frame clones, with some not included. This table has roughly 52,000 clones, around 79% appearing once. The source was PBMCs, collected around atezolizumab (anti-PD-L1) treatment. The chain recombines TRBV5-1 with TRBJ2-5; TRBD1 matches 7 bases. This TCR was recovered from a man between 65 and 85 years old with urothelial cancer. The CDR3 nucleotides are TGCGCCAGCAGCTCCCGACAGGGAGAAGAGACCCAGTACTTC. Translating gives CASSSRQGEETQYF.